This T cell receptor (beta chain) was obtained from a study of blood T cell repertoires in COVID-19. The overall study: From the United States, Italy and Spain came samples of acute and convalescent COVID-19. T cells, B-cell-depleted T cells, or PBMCs supplied cDNA or gDNA.

As processed by the authors: Quantification of nucleated cells was approximated via reference gene primer amplification. Sequencing was performed with immunoSEQ multiplex PCR; in TCRdb, only in-frame clones are kept and a portion is missing. The D gene and trimming were derived from the DNA, and the V and J assignments and clone size from that table. The table shows about 240,000 clones, with around 86% occurring only once. From germline, CDR1 is MNHEY and CDR2 SVGAGI. Trimming stripped 6 bases from V and 5 bases from J, with 13 bases between. This CDR3 region has 13 residues. The sequenced material came from peripheral blood. The J gene is TRBJ2-5, the V gene TRBV6-5; D might be TRBD2 (5 bases). The source is a woman in her fifties or sixties with active or convalescent COVID-19. The CDR3 DNA reads as TGTGCCAGCAGATCTCGGACGGGGGAGACCCAGTACTTC. It encodes CASRSRTGETQYF.